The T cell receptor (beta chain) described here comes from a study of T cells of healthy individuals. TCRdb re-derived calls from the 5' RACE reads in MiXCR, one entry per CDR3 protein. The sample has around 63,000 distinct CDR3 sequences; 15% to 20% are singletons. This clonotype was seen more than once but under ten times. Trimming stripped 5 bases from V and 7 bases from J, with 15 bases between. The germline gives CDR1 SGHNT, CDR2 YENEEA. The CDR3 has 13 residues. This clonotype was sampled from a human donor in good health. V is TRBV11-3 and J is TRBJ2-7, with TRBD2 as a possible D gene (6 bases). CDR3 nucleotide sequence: TGTGCCAGCAGCACCAATGCCGCGGGGGAGCAGTACTTC. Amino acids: CASSTNAAGEQYF.